Below are 8 T cell receptor beta chains sequenced from a single sample in a study of T cell responses to AZD1222 COVID-19 vaccine. Data came from immunoSEQ multiplex PCR; TCRdb stores just in-frame clones and leaves some out. The sample shows some 74,000 clones, around 90% of them seen only once. The sample in question was peripheral blood, obtained 28 days after the second AZD1222 dose. These TCRs come from an adult who received the AZD1222 COVID-19 vaccine.

The chain is built from TRBV15 and TRBJ1-2; D call uncertain. Germline V gene sequence: CDR1 LNHNV, CDR2 YYDKDF (reference sequence). The CDR3 has 17 amino acids. V lost 2 bases and J 4 bases, leaving 20 bases between the germline ends. CDR3: CATSRSLQYGRSYGYTF. The DNA for the CDR3 is TGTGCCACCAGCAGATCCCTCCAGTACGGCCGCTCCTATGGCTACACCTTC. Supplemented by reference TRBV15 and TRBJ1-2, the full variable domain reads DAMVIQNPRYQVTQFGKPVTLSCSQTLNHNVMYWYQQKSSQAPKLLFHYYDKDFNNEADTPDNFQSRRPNTSFCFLDIRSPGLGDTAMYLCATSRSLQYGRSYGYTFGSGTRLTVV.

This chain joins TRBV7-9 and TRBJ2-1, with 7 nucleotides matching TRBD1. The CDR3 has 16 residues. The junction had 3 bases not matched to a gene; V was cut back by 1 base and J by 0 bases. The germline V gene encodes CDR1 SEHNR and CDR2 FQNEAQ (reference sequence). CDR3 loop: CASSLGQGVSYNEQFF. The CDR3 DNA follows: TGTGCCAGCAGCTTAGGACAGGGAGTCTCCTACAATGAGCAGTTCTTC.

The chain uses TRBV6-5 and TRBJ2-7; D possibly uses TRBD1 or TRBD2 (5 bases each). Germline V gene lookup returns CDR1 MNHEY and CDR2 SVGAGI. V was clipped by 2 bases and J by 2 bases, with 16 bases between them. This CDR3 has 16 amino acids. CDR3 sequence reads: CASSYDVGDRAYEQYF. The CDR3 DNA sequence: TGTGCCAGCAGTTACGATGTGGGGGATCGGGCCTACGAGCAGTACTTC.

This clone showed up just a few times. The rearrangement uses TRBV27 and TRBJ1-5; TRBD1 aligns across 7 bases. The V and J ends lost 10 bases and 0 bases, in that order; junction bases with no gene match: 15. Germline CDR1 is MNHEY and CDR2 is SMNVEV (reference sequence). The CDR3 contains 17 residues. CDR3 amino acids: CATIGQESRYSNQPQHF. CDR3 DNA: TGTGCCACCATAGGACAGGAGAGCCGATATAGCAATCAGCCCCAGCATTTT.

The chain employs TRBV7-9 and TRBJ1-1, with D uncertain. CDR1 and CDR2 (germline): SEHNR, FQNEAQ (reference sequence). The V end was cut by 5 bases, the J end by 4 bases, with 8 bases between. The CDR3 covers 12 residues. CDR3 sequence: CASSQDLTEAFF. The CDR3 coding sequence is TGTGCCAGCAGCCAAGACCTCACTGAAGCTTTCTTT.

V is TRBV27 and J is TRBJ2-3; D is ambiguous. The CDR3 is 14 residues long. Trimming stripped 6 bases from V and 0 bases from J, with 10 bases between. Germline lookup yields CDR1 MNHEY and CDR2 SMNVEV (reference sequence). CDR3 DNA: TGTGCCAGCAGGGGTTTGAGTAGCACAGATACGCAGTATTTT. Amino acid sequence: CASRGLSSTDTQYF.

The rearrangement joins TRBV5-1 to TRBJ2-5; D gene ambiguous. The CDR3 extends over 13 amino acids. V lost 6 bases and J 5 bases, leaving 14 bases between the germline ends. Germline V gene lookup returns CDR1 SGHRS and CDR2 YFSETQ. The CDR3, as DNA: TGCGCCAGCACCAATCCCACGGTGGAGACCCAGTACTTC. This codes for CASTNPTVETQYF. Looking up the rest from reference TRBV5-1 and TRBJ2-5 gives the full variable domain: KAGVTQTPRYLIKTRGQQVTLSCSPISGHRSVSWYQQTPGQGLQFLFEYFSETQRNKGNFPGRFSGRQFSNSRSEMNVSTLELGDSALYLCASTNPTVETQYFGPGTRLLVL.

This chain connects TRBV6-5 to TRBJ1-2; TRBD1 is a possible D gene (5 bases). V was shortened by 8 bases and J by 2 bases, with 18 bases between the two germline ends. Germline V gene sequence: CDR1 MNHEY, CDR2 SVGAGI. The CDR3 totals 15 residues. In nucleotides, the CDR3 is TGTGCCAGCGGGGGAACGGCAGGGCAGAACTATGGCTACACCTTC. Translation gives CASGGTAGQNYGYTF.